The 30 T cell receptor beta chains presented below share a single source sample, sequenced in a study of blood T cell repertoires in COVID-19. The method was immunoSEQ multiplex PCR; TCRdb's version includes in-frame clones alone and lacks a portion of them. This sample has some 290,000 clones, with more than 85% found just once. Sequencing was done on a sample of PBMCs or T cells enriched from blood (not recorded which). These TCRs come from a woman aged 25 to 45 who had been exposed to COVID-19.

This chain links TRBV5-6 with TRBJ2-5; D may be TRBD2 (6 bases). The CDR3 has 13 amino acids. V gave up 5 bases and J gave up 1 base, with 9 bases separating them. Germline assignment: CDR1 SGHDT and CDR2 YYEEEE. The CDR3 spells CASREGLQETQYF. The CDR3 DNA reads TGTGCCAGCAGGGAGGGGCTCCAAGAGACCCAGTACTTC.

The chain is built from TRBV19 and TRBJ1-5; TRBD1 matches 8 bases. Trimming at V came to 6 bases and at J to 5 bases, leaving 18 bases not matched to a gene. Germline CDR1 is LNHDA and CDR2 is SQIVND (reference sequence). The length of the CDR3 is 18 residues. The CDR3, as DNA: TGTGCCAGTAGATCTAAATCAAACAGGGGGATGACCGATCAGCCCCAGCATTTT. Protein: CASRSKSNRGMTDQPQHF.

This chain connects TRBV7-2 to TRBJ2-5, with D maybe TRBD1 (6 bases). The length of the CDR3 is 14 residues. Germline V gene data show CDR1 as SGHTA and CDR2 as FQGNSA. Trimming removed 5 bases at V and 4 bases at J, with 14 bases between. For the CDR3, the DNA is TGTGCCAGCAGCCGTGCTGGGGGCCGAGAGACCCAGTACTTC. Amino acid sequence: CASSRAGGRETQYF. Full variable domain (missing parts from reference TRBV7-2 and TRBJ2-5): GAGVSQSPSNKVTEKGKDVELRCDPISGHTALYWYRQSLGQGLEFLIYFQGNSAPDKSGLPSDRFSAERTGGSVSTLTIQRTQQEDSAVYLCASSRAGGRETQYFGPGTRLLVL.

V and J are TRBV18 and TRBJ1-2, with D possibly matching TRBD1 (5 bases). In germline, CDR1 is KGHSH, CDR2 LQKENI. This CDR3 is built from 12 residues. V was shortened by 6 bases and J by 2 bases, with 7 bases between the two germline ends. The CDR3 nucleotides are TGTGCCAGCTCCGACAGAAACTATGGCTACACCTTC. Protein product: CASSDRNYGYTF.

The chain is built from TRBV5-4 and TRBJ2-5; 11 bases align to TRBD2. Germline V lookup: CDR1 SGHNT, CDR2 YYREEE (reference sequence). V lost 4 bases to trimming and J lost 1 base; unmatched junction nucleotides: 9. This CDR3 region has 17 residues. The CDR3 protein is CASSPGGGLAAQETQYF. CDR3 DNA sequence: TGTGCCAGCAGCCCGGGGGGGGGACTAGCGGCCCAAGAGACCCAGTACTTC.

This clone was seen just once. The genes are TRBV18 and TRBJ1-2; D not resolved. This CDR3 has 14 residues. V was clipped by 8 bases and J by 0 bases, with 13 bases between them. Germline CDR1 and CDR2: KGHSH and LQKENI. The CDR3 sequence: CASVHSEPNYGYTF. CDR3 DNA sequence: TGTGCCAGCGTACACAGTGAACCTAACTATGGCTACACCTTC.

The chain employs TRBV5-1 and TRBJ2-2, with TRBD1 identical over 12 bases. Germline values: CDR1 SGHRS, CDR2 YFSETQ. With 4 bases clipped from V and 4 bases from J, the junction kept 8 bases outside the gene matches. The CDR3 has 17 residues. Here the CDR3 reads CASSALGTGGPTGELFF. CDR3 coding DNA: TGCGCCAGCAGCGCCCTCGGGACAGGGGGCCCCACCGGGGAGCTGTTTTTT.

CDR3 sequence: CAVEGRTYEQYF. CDR3 bases: TGTGCCGTTGAGGGCAGAACCTACGAGCAGTACTTC. The chain has TRBV6-1 and TRBJ2-7; tentative D call: TRBD2 (5 bases). Germline CDR1 MNHNS, CDR2 SASEGT. CDR3 length: 12 residues. The V end lost 11 bases, the J end lost 2 bases, and 13 bases lay between the germline ends.

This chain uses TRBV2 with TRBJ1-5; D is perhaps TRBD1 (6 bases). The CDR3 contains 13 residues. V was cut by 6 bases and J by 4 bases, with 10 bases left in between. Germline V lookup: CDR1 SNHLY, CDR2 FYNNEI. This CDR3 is CASRGTNNQPQHF. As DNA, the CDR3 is TGTGCCAGCAGGGGGACAAATAATCAGCCCCAGCATTTT. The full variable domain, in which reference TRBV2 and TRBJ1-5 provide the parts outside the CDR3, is EPEVTQTPSHQVTQMGQEVILRCVPISNHLYFYWYRQILGQKVEFLVSFYNNEISEKSEIFDDQFSVERPDGSNFTLKIRSTKLEDSAMYFCASRGTNNQPQHFGDGTRLSIL.

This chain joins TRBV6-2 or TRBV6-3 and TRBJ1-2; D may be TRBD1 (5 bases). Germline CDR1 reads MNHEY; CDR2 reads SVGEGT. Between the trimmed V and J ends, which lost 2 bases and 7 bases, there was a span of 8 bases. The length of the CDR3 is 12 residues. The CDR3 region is CASSYRRGGYTF. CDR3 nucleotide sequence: TGTGCCAGCAGTTACCGGAGGGGTGGCTACACCTTC.

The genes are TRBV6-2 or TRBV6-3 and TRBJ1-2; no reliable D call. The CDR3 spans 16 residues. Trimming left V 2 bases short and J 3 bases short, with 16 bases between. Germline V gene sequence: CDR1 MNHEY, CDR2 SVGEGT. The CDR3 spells CASSYTYGEGDYGYTF. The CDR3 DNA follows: TGTGCCAGCAGTTACACCTATGGAGAGGGAGACTATGGCTACACCTTC.

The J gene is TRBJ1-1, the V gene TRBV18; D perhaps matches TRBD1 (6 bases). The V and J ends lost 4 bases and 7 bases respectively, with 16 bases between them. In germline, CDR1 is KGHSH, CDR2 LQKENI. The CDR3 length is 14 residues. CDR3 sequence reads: CASSRSEGHREAFF. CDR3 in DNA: TGTGCCAGCTCACGTAGTGAGGGACACCGTGAAGCTTTCTTT.

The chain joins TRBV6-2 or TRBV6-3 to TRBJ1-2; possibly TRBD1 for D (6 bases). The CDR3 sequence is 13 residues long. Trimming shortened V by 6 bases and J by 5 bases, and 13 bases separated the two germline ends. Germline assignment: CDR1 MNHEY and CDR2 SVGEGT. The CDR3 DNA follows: TGTGCCAGCAGCCAATGGGACAATTATGGCTACACCTTC. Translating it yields CASSQWDNYGYTF.

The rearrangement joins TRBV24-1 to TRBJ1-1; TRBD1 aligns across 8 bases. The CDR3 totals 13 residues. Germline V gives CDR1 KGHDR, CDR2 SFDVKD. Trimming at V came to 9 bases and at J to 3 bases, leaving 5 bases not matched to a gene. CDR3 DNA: TGTGCCACCCAGGGGGCAGGGGACACTGAAGCTTTCTTT. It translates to CATQGAGDTEAFF.

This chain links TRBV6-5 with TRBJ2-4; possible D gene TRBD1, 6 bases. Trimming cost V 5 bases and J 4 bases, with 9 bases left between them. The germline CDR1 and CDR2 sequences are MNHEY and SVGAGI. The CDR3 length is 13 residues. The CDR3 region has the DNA TGTGCCAGCAGTACACAGGGAAAAAACATTCAGTACTTC. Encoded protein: CASSTQGKNIQYF.

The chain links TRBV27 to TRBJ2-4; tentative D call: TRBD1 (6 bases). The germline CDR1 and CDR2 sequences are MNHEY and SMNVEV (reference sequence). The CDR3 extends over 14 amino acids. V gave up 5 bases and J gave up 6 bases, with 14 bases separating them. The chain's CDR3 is CASSPSQGPNIQYF. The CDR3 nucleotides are TGTGCCAGCAGTCCAAGCCAGGGGCCAAACATTCAGTACTTC.

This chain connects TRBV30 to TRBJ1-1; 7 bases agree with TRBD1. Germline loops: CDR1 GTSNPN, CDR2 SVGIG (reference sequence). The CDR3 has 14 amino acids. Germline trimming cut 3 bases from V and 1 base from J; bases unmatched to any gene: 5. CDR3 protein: CAWRGGQGNTEAFF. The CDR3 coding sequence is TGTGCCTGGAGAGGGGGCCAAGGGAACACTGAAGCTTTCTTT.

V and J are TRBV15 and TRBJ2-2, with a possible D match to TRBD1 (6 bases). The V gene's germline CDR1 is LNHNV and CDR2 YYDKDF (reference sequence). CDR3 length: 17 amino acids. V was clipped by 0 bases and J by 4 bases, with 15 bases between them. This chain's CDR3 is CATSRDEGGFGTGELFF. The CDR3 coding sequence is TGTGCCACCAGCAGAGATGAAGGGGGATTTGGCACCGGGGAGCTGTTTTTT.

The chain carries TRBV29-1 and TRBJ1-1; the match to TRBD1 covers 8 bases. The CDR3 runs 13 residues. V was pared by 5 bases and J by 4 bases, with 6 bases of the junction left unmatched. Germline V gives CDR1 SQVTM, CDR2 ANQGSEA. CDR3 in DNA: TGCAGCGTTATCACAGGGGGAATCACTGAAGCTTTCTTT. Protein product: CSVITGGITEAFF.

For the CDR3, the DNA is TGTGCCAGCAGCCCAACTAGCCAGAATGAGCAGTTCTTC. It translates to CASSPTSQNEQFF. The chain joins TRBV11-2 to TRBJ2-1; perhaps TRBD2 as D (6 bases). The germline gives CDR1 SGHAT, CDR2 FQNNGV. Trimming removed 5 bases from V and 7 bases from J, with 12 bases in between. This CDR3 contains 13 residues.

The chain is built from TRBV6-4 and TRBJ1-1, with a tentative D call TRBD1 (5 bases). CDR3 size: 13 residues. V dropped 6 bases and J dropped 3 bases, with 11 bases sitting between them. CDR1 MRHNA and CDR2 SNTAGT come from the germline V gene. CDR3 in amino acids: CASRQDLDTEAFF. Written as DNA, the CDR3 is TGTGCCAGCAGACAGGACCTAGACACTGAAGCTTTCTTT.

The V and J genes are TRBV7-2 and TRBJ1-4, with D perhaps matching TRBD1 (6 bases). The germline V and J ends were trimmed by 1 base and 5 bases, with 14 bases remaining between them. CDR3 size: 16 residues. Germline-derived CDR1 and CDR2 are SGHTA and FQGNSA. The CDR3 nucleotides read TGTGCCAGCAGCTTAGGGGGACATTCTGGAAATGAAAAACTGTTTTTT. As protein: CASSLGGHSGNEKLFF. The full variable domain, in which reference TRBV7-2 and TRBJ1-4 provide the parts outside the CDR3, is GAGVSQSPSNKVTEKGKDVELRCDPISGHTALYWYRQSLGQGLEFLIYFQGNSAPDKSGLPSDRFSAERTGGSVSTLTIQRTQQEDSAVYLCASSLGGHSGNEKLFFGSGTQLSVL.

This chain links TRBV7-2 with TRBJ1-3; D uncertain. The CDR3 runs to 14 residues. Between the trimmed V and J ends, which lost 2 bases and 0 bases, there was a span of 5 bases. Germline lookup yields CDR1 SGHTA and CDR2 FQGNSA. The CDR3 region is CASSLLSSGNTIYF. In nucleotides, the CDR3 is TGTGCCAGCAGCTTACTTAGCTCTGGAAACACCATATATTTT.

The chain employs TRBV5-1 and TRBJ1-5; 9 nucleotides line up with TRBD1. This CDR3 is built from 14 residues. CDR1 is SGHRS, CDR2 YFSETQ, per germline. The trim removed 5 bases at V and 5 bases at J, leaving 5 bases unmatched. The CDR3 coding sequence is TGCGCCAGCAGTTGGGGACAGGGCGATCAGCCCCAGCATTTT. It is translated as CASSWGQGDQPQHF.

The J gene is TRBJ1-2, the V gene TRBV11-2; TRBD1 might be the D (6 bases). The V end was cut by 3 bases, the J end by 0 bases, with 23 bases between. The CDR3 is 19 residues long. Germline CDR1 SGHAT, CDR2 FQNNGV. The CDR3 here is CASSLALDRQEQANYGYTF. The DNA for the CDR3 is TGTGCCAGCAGCTTGGCCCTTGACCGACAGGAACAGGCTAACTATGGCTACACCTTC.

CDR3 loop: CASSSTTGAGYGYTF. The CDR3 nucleotides read TGCGCCAGCAGCTCAACGACAGGGGCGGGCTATGGCTACACCTTC. The V and J genes are TRBV5-1 and TRBJ1-2; 8 bases are a match to TRBD1. Germline-derived CDR1 and CDR2 are SGHRS and YFSETQ. Trimming took 3 bases from V and 4 from J; bases not matched to a gene: 8. This CDR3 is built from 15 residues.

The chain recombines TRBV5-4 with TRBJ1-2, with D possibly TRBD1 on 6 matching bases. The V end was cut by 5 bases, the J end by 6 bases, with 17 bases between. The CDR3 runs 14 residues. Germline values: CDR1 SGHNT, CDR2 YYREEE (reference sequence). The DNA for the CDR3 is TGTGCCAGCAGTCGACCGGGACAAGAAGATGGCTACACCTTC. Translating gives CASSRPGQEDGYTF. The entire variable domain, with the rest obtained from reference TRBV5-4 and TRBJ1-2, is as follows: ETGVTQSPTHLIKTRGQQVTLRCSSQSGHNTVSWYQQALGQGPQFIFQYYREEENGRGNFPPRFSGLQFPNYSSELNVNALELDDSALYLCASSRPGQEDGYTFGSGTRLTVV.

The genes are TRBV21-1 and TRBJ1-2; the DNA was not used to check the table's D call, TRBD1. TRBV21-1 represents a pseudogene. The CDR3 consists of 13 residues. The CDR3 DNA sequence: TGTGCCAGCAGCAAAGCGCGACCAGGGGAAAAACCATTC. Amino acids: CASSKARPGEKPF.

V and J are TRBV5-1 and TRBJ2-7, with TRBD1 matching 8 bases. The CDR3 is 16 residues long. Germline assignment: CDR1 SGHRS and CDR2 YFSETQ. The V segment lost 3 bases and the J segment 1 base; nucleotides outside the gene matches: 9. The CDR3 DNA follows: TGCGCCAGCAGCTACTCAGGACAGGGTAGGTCCTACGAGCAGTACTTC. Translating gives CASSYSGQGRSYEQYF.

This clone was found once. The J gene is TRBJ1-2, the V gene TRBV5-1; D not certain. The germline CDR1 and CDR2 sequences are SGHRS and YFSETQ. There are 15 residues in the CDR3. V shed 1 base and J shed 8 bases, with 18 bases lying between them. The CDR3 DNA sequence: TGCGCCAGCAGCTTGCAAGGGTGGGGAGACGAGGGCTACACCTTC. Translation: CASSLQGWGDEGYTF.